This T cell receptor beta chain was recovered during a study of vaccination effects on CD4 cells after COVID-19. CDR1 is MNHEY and CDR2 is SMNVEV in the germline V gene (reference sequence). V lost 0 bases to trimming and J lost 5 bases; unmatched junction nucleotides: 6. The CDR3 extends over 15 amino acids. Viral peptide pools were used in the ViraFEST assay to expand antigen-specific CD4+ T cells, and sequencing came afterward. Researchers isolated CD4+ T cells once 9 to 11 days of culture had elapsed. People in the vaccine group had not been infected with SARS-CoV-2 before, and their nucleocapsid antibodies were negative. Data came from immunoSEQ multiplex PCR; TCRdb stores just in-frame clones and leaves some out. The sample records around 55,000 clones, about two thirds being singletons. A remark on this clone: Antigen unknown.

This TCR was sampled from a human donor who received a COVID-19 vaccine. The chain recombines TRBV27 with TRBJ2-7; 8 bases match TRBD1. The starting material was CD4+ T cells from PBMCs cultured with SARS-CoV-2 spike peptides, obtained before COVID-19 vaccination. The CDR3 reads CASSLSGQGPNEQYF. The CDR3 DNA is TGTGCCAGCAGTTTATCTGGACAGGGACCTAACGAGCAGTACTTC.